One sample yielded the 4 T cell receptor beta chains listed below, sequenced in a study of CD8+ T cells in alopecia areata. RNA, once extracted, was reverse transcribed into cDNA for use as the sequencing template. Repertoires were generated with immunoSEQ multiplex PCR, while TCRdb's copy carries only in-frame clones and drops some. Of more than 11,000 clones detected, about 57% appear once; the ten largest clones hold nearly 4%. CD4+ cells obtained from roughly five patients were subjected to sorting into CD25+CD127- cells. The sequenced sample consisted of CD4+ Tregs sorted from blood. Every receptor here comes from a human donor with alopecia areata.

The chain links TRBV5-1 to TRBJ2-5, with 12 bases aligning to TRBD2. The CDR3 is 16 residues long. V lost 0 bases to trimming and J lost 7 bases; unmatched junction nucleotides: 7. CDR1 SGHRS and CDR2 YFSETQ come from the germline V gene. CDR3 nucleotides: TGCGCCAGCAGCTTGGCCCTAGCGGGAGGGCGGGTGACCCAGTACTTC. Its translation is CASSLALAGGRVTQYF.

CDR3 region: CASSLRGLVGYTF. The CDR3 DNA sequence: TGTGCCAGCAGCTTACGGGGGCTGGTTGGCTACACCTTC. V is TRBV7-9 and J is TRBJ1-2; tentatively, D is TRBD1 (6 bases). The germline V and J ends were trimmed by 2 bases and 7 bases, with 11 bases remaining between them. From germline, CDR1 is SEHNR and CDR2 FQNEAQ (reference sequence). The CDR3 has 13 residues.

The genes are TRBV7-8 and TRBJ2-7; no definite D call. Germline CDR1 is SGHVS and CDR2 is FQNEAQ. The CDR3 loop spans 11 amino acids. V was trimmed by 3 bases and J by 4 bases, leaving 4 bases between them. This CDR3 reads CASSFLYEQYF. The CDR3 DNA follows: TGTGCCAGCAGCTTCCTATACGAGCAGTACTTC.

On this clone itself: The same CDR3 arises from other DNA sequences in this sample as well. CDR3 nucleotides: TGTGCCAGCAGTGGGGCCCGCTCCAGCCATTCTGGGGCCAACGTCCTGACTTTC. Its protein product is CASSGARSSHSGANVLTF. The chain recombines TRBV2 with TRBJ2-6; D gene ambiguous. There are 18 residues in the CDR3. Trimming removed 4 bases from V and 1 base from J, with 17 bases in between. Per the germline V gene, CDR1 is SNHLY and CDR2 is FYNNEI.